These T cell receptor beta chains were read from a single sample in a study of shared clonotypes between healthy human individuals. Some clones are missing from TCRdb's copy, which holds only in-frame ones; the method was immunoSEQ multiplex PCR. The sample yields fewer than 400,000 clones, over 65% seen once. Sequenced input: memory CD4+ T cells sorted from blood. These receptors were obtained from a man younger than 40 in good health. Each CDR3 is given with its conserved first and last residue. D genes are given only for firm matches. Size is omitted from some rows. Given values are once, few, many or a class for expanded clones.

>TRBD2|TRBJ2-1|15|TRBV7-9|few
CASSPRTSGNNEQFF
TGTGCCAGCAGCCCCCGGACTAGCGGAAACAATGAGCAGTTCTTC
>TRBD2|TRBJ2-7|11|TRBV30|once
CAWSPGGVSYF
TGTGCCTGGAGTCCGGGGGGGGTCTCCTACTTC
>NA|TRBJ2-5|13|TRBV11-3|NA
CASSLGPAETQYF
TGTGCCAGCAGCCTGGGGCCGGCGGAGACCCAGTACTTC
>NA|TRBJ1-1|12|TRBV2|NA
CATRAQNTEAFF
TGTGCCACCCGGGCCCAGAACACTGAAGCTTTCTTT
>NA|TRBJ2-3|14|TRBV5-4|NA
CASSSYQNTDTQYF
TGTGCCAGCAGCAGCTACCAGAACACAGATACGCAGTATTTT
>NA|TRBJ1-2|16|TRBV18|NA
CASSPVPRQGDYGYTF
TGTGCCAGCTCACCAGTCCCCCGGCAGGGTGACTATGGCTACACCTTC
>NA|TRBJ1-4|13|TRBV19|few
CASRGQSGEKLFF
TGTGCCAGTAGAGGACAGTCGGGGGAAAAACTGTTTTTT
>NA|TRBJ2-2|14|TRBV6-1|NA
CASSELSGPGELFF
TGTGCCAGCAGTGAGCTATCGGGGCCCGGGGAGCTGTTTTTT
>NA|TRBJ1-1|13|TRBV7-9|NA
CASSLGFLAEAFF
TGTGCCAGCAGCTTAGGATTTCTCGCTGAAGCTTTCTTT
>NA|TRBJ1-1|13|TRBV5-1|NA
CASSLATGREAFF
TGCGCCAGCAGCTTGGCCACGGGACGTGAAGCTTTCTTT
>NA|TRBJ2-7|15|TRBV11-2|NA
CASSPRPKRNYEQYF
TGTGCCAGCAGCCCGAGACCCAAGCGGAACTACGAGCAGTACTTC
>NA|TRBJ1-2|15|TRBV19|few
CASSRAGTLNYGYTF
TGTGCCAGTAGTAGGGCGGGGACACTCAACTATGGCTACACCTTC
>NA|TRBJ1-1|13|TRBV28|NA
CASSFSAGTEAFF
TGTGCCAGCAGTTTTTCGGCGGGCACTGAAGCTTTCTTT
>NA|TRBJ2-1|17|TRBV4-1|NA
CASSQVPQGNSYNEQFF
TGCGCCAGCAGCCAAGTCCCACAGGGTAACTCCTACAATGAGCAGTTCTTC
>NA|TRBJ1-4|12|TRBV28|NA
CASAGVGEKLFF
TGTGCCAGCGCGGGGGTTGGTGAAAAACTGTTTTTT